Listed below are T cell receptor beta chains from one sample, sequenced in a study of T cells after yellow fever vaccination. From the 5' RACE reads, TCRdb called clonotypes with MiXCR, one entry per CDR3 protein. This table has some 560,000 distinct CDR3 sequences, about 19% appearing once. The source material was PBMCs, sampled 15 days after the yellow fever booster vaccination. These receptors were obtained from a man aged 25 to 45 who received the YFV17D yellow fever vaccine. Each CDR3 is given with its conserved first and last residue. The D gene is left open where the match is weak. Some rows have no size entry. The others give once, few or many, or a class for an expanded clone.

CDR3aa: CASSGGSSVRETQYF
CDR3nt: TGCGCCAGCAGCGGCGGATCCAGCGTCAGGGAGACCCAGTACTTC
d_gene: NA
v_gene: TRBV5-1
j_gene: TRBJ2-5
abundance: NA

CDR3aa: CASSLVAGSVNEQFF
CDR3nt: TGTGCCAGCAGCTTAGTTGCCGGGAGTGTAAATGAGCAGTTCTTC
d_gene: NA
v_gene: TRBV11-3
j_gene: TRBJ2-1
abundance: few

CDR3aa: CASSGWDEQYF
CDR3nt: TGCGCCAGCAGCGGATGGGACGAGCAGTACTTC
d_gene: NA
v_gene: TRBV10-2
j_gene: TRBJ2-7
abundance: NA

CDR3aa: CASSPEGQGTDTQYF
CDR3nt: TGTGCCAGCAGCCCGGAGGGCCAGGGCACAGATACGCAGTATTTT
d_gene: NA
v_gene: TRBV7-6
j_gene: TRBJ2-3
abundance: few

CDR3aa: CASSLVQTGNEKLFF
CDR3nt: TGTGCCAGCAGCTTAGTTCAGACAGGGAACGAAAAACTGTTTTTT
d_gene: TRBD1
v_gene: TRBV7-9
j_gene: TRBJ1-4
abundance: few

CDR3aa: CASSSPDRGPDTQYF
CDR3nt: TGTGCCAGCAGCTCGCCGGACAGGGGGCCCGATACGCAGTATTTT
d_gene: TRBD1
v_gene: TRBV7-2
j_gene: TRBJ2-3
abundance: few

CDR3aa: CASSLQGPYNEQFF
CDR3nt: TGTGCCAGCAGCTTGCAGGGTCCTTACAATGAGCAGTTCTTC
d_gene: NA
v_gene: TRBV11-2
j_gene: TRBJ2-1
abundance: few

CDR3aa: CASSYYPDNEQFF
CDR3nt: TGCGCCAGCAGCTACTACCCCGACAATGAGCAGTTCTTC
d_gene: NA
v_gene: TRBV4-1
j_gene: TRBJ2-1
abundance: few

CDR3aa: CASSYPGLAGISYEQYF
CDR3nt: TGTGCCAGCAGTTATCCGGGACTAGCGGGTATAAGCTACGAGCAGTACTTC
d_gene: TRBD2
v_gene: TRBV6-5
j_gene: TRBJ2-7
abundance: NA

CDR3aa: CASSKERDKSDTQYF
CDR3nt: TGTGCCAGCAGCAAAGAGCGGGACAAGTCGGATACGCAGTATTTT
d_gene: NA
v_gene: TRBV27
j_gene: TRBJ2-3
abundance: NA

CDR3aa: CASNDGGPETQYF
CDR3nt: TGTGCCAGCAACGACGGGGGTCCAGAGACCCAGTACTTC
d_gene: NA
v_gene: TRBV6-6
j_gene: TRBJ2-5
abundance: few

CDR3aa: CASSLEWGTSGSEQFF
CDR3nt: TGTGCCAGCAGCTTAGAATGGGGGACTAGCGGGAGTGAGCAGTTCTTC
d_gene: TRBD2
v_gene: TRBV7-9
j_gene: TRBJ2-1
abundance: NA

CDR3aa: CASSLVGGGGYTF
CDR3nt: TGTGCCAGCAGTTTAGTCGGGGGCGGTGGCTACACCTTC
d_gene: NA
v_gene: TRBV27
j_gene: TRBJ1-2
abundance: NA

CDR3aa: CASSLLGSGSLETQYF
CDR3nt: TGTGCCAGCAGCCTGTTGGGTAGCGGGAGCTTAGAGACCCAGTACTTC
d_gene: TRBD2
v_gene: TRBV5-5
j_gene: TRBJ2-5
abundance: NA

CDR3aa: CAISNGWELFF
CDR3nt: TGTGCCATCAGTAACGGGTGGGAGCTGTTTTTT
d_gene: NA
v_gene: TRBV10-3
j_gene: TRBJ2-2
abundance: few

CDR3aa: CASRRGASFEQYF
CDR3nt: TGTGCCAGCCGGCGGGGGGCTTCTTTCGAGCAGTACTTC
d_gene: TRBD2
v_gene: TRBV25-1
j_gene: TRBJ2-7
abundance: few

CDR3aa: CALDWGDSSTDTQYF
CDR3nt: TGTGCCCTGGATTGGGGGGATTCTAGCACAGATACGCAGTATTTT
d_gene: NA
v_gene: TRBV7-2
j_gene: TRBJ2-3
abundance: NA

CDR3aa: CASRASGRTGELFF
CDR3nt: TGCGCCAGCAGAGCTAGCGGGAGGACCGGGGAGCTGTTTTTT
d_gene: TRBD2
v_gene: TRBV5-1
j_gene: TRBJ2-2
abundance: few

CDR3aa: CASSPTASTNEKLFF
CDR3nt: TGTGCCAGCAGCCCGACGGCCTCAACTAATGAAAAACTGTTTTTT
d_gene: NA
v_gene: TRBV7-8
j_gene: TRBJ1-4
abundance: NA

CDR3aa: CASSKGGLTGELFF
CDR3nt: TGTGCCAGCAGCAAAGGGGGTCTCACCGGGGAGCTGTTTTTT
d_gene: NA
v_gene: TRBV21-1
j_gene: TRBJ2-2
abundance: NA

CDR3aa: CASSQEGGAGSYTF
CDR3nt: TGCGCCAGCAGCCAAGAGGGGGGGGCGGGAAGCTACACCTTC
d_gene: NA
v_gene: TRBV4-3
j_gene: TRBJ1-2
abundance: NA

CDR3aa: CASSYYGQGRYEQYF
CDR3nt: TGTGCCAGCAGTTACTACGGACAGGGGAGGTACGAGCAGTACTTC
d_gene: TRBD1
v_gene: TRBV6-2/TRBV6-3
j_gene: TRBJ2-7
abundance: few

CDR3aa: CASSESADPTDTQYF
CDR3nt: TGCGCCAGCAGTGAGTCCGCAGACCCCACAGATACGCAGTATTTT
d_gene: NA
v_gene: TRBV10-1
j_gene: TRBJ2-3
abundance: few

CDR3aa: CASGLDPNTEAFF
CDR3nt: TGTGCCAGCGGTTTAGATCCGAACACTGAAGCTTTCTTT
d_gene: NA
v_gene: TRBV12-3/TRBV12-4
j_gene: TRBJ1-1
abundance: few

CDR3aa: CSAESGAGGDTQYF
CDR3nt: TGCAGTGCCGAGTCGGGGGCGGGTGGGGATACGCAGTATTTT
d_gene: NA
v_gene: TRBV20-1
j_gene: TRBJ2-3
abundance: NA

CDR3aa: CASSPTSGNTIYF
CDR3nt: TGTGCCAGCAGTCCCACCTCTGGAAACACCATATATTTT
d_gene: NA
v_gene: TRBV6-1
j_gene: TRBJ1-3
abundance: few

CDR3aa: CAWSVEGQPQHF
CDR3nt: TGTGCCTGGAGTGTAGAAGGCCAGCCCCAGCATTTT
d_gene: NA
v_gene: TRBV30
j_gene: TRBJ1-5
abundance: NA

CDR3aa: CASSLSLGTQYF
CDR3nt: TGTGCCAGCAGCCTTTCCCTCGGGACCCAGTACTTC
d_gene: NA
v_gene: TRBV14
j_gene: TRBJ2-5
abundance: many

CDR3aa: CASSFPGTGKNEQFF
CDR3nt: TGTGCCAGCAGTTTCCCCGGGACAGGGAAGAATGAGCAGTTCTTC
d_gene: TRBD1
v_gene: TRBV12-3/TRBV12-4
j_gene: TRBJ2-1
abundance: once

CDR3aa: CCARDQSGANTGELFF
CDR3nt: TGCTGTGCTAGAGATCAGAGTGGGGCGAACACCGGGGAGCTGTTTTTT
d_gene: NA
v_gene: TRBV20-1
j_gene: TRBJ2-2
abundance: NA

CDR3aa: CASSPGLAGGPDNEQFF
CDR3nt: TGTGCCAGCAGCCCGGGACTAGCGGGAGGGCCTGACAATGAGCAGTTCTTC
d_gene: TRBD2
v_gene: TRBV7-6
j_gene: TRBJ2-1
abundance: few

CDR3aa: CASSPTRGTGVYEQYF
CDR3nt: TGTGCCAGCAGCCCCACACGAGGGACAGGAGTCTACGAGCAGTACTTC
d_gene: TRBD1
v_gene: TRBV9
j_gene: TRBJ2-7
abundance: NA

CDR3aa: CASSVGLANTGELFF
CDR3nt: TGTGCCAGCAGCGTCGGACTAGCGAACACCGGGGAGCTGTTTTTT
d_gene: TRBD2
v_gene: TRBV9
j_gene: TRBJ2-2
abundance: many

CDR3aa: CSASTLATYNEQFF
CDR3nt: TGCAGTGCTAGTACCCTGGCGACCTACAATGAGCAGTTCTTC
d_gene: NA
v_gene: TRBV20-1
j_gene: TRBJ2-1
abundance: few

CDR3aa: CASLRAGKETQYF
CDR3nt: TGTGCCAGCCTGAGAGCGGGGAAAGAGACCCAGTACTTC
d_gene: TRBD2
v_gene: TRBV3-1
j_gene: TRBJ2-5
abundance: once

CDR3aa: CASSLAVQGTEAFF
CDR3nt: TGTGCCAGCAGCTTAGCGGTACAGGGGACCGAAGCTTTCTTT
d_gene: TRBD1
v_gene: TRBV7-8
j_gene: TRBJ1-1
abundance: NA

CDR3aa: CASSRSSGIGYNEQFF
CDR3nt: TGTGCCAGCAGCCGAAGTAGCGGGATAGGATACAATGAGCAGTTCTTC
d_gene: TRBD2
v_gene: TRBV11-2
j_gene: TRBJ2-1
abundance: NA

CDR3aa: CASSTKGKLFF
CDR3nt: TGTGCCAGCAGTACCAAGGGTAAACTGTTTTTT
d_gene: NA
v_gene: TRBV6-2/TRBV6-3
j_gene: TRBJ1-4
abundance: few

CDR3aa: CASSLRTSALEQYF
CDR3nt: TGTGCCAGCAGTTTAAGGACTAGCGCCCTGGAGCAGTACTTC
d_gene: TRBD2
v_gene: TRBV28
j_gene: TRBJ2-7
abundance: few

CDR3aa: CATSRDKARSVSRGELFF
CDR3nt: TGTGCCACCAGCAGAGATAAGGCCCGTTCGGTATCGAGGGGGGAGCTGTTTTTT
d_gene: NA
v_gene: TRBV15
j_gene: TRBJ2-2
abundance: few

CDR3aa: CASSPPGLAGGYEQYF
CDR3nt: TGTGCCAGCAGTCCGCCGGGACTAGCGGGTGGATACGAGCAGTACTTC
d_gene: TRBD2
v_gene: TRBV28
j_gene: TRBJ2-7
abundance: many

CDR3aa: CSVRGETQYF
CDR3nt: TGCAGCGTGCGGGGCGAGACCCAGTACTTC
d_gene: NA
v_gene: TRBV29-1
j_gene: TRBJ2-5
abundance: few

CDR3aa: CAGHRAGGEDTQYF
CDR3nt: TGTGCCGGACACCGAGCGGGAGGGGAAGATACGCAGTATTTT
d_gene: TRBD2
v_gene: TRBV7-9
j_gene: TRBJ2-3
abundance: few

CDR3aa: CASSPTRSTYERYF
CDR3nt: TGTGCCAGCAGTCCCACCCGCTCAACCTACGAGCGGTACTTC
d_gene: NA
v_gene: TRBV27
j_gene: TRBJ2-7
abundance: few

CDR3aa: CASRAPGTSNTGELFF
CDR3nt: TGTGCCAGCAGAGCGCCCGGGACAAGTAACACCGGGGAGCTGTTTTTT
d_gene: NA
v_gene: TRBV6-2/TRBV6-3
j_gene: TRBJ2-2
abundance: NA